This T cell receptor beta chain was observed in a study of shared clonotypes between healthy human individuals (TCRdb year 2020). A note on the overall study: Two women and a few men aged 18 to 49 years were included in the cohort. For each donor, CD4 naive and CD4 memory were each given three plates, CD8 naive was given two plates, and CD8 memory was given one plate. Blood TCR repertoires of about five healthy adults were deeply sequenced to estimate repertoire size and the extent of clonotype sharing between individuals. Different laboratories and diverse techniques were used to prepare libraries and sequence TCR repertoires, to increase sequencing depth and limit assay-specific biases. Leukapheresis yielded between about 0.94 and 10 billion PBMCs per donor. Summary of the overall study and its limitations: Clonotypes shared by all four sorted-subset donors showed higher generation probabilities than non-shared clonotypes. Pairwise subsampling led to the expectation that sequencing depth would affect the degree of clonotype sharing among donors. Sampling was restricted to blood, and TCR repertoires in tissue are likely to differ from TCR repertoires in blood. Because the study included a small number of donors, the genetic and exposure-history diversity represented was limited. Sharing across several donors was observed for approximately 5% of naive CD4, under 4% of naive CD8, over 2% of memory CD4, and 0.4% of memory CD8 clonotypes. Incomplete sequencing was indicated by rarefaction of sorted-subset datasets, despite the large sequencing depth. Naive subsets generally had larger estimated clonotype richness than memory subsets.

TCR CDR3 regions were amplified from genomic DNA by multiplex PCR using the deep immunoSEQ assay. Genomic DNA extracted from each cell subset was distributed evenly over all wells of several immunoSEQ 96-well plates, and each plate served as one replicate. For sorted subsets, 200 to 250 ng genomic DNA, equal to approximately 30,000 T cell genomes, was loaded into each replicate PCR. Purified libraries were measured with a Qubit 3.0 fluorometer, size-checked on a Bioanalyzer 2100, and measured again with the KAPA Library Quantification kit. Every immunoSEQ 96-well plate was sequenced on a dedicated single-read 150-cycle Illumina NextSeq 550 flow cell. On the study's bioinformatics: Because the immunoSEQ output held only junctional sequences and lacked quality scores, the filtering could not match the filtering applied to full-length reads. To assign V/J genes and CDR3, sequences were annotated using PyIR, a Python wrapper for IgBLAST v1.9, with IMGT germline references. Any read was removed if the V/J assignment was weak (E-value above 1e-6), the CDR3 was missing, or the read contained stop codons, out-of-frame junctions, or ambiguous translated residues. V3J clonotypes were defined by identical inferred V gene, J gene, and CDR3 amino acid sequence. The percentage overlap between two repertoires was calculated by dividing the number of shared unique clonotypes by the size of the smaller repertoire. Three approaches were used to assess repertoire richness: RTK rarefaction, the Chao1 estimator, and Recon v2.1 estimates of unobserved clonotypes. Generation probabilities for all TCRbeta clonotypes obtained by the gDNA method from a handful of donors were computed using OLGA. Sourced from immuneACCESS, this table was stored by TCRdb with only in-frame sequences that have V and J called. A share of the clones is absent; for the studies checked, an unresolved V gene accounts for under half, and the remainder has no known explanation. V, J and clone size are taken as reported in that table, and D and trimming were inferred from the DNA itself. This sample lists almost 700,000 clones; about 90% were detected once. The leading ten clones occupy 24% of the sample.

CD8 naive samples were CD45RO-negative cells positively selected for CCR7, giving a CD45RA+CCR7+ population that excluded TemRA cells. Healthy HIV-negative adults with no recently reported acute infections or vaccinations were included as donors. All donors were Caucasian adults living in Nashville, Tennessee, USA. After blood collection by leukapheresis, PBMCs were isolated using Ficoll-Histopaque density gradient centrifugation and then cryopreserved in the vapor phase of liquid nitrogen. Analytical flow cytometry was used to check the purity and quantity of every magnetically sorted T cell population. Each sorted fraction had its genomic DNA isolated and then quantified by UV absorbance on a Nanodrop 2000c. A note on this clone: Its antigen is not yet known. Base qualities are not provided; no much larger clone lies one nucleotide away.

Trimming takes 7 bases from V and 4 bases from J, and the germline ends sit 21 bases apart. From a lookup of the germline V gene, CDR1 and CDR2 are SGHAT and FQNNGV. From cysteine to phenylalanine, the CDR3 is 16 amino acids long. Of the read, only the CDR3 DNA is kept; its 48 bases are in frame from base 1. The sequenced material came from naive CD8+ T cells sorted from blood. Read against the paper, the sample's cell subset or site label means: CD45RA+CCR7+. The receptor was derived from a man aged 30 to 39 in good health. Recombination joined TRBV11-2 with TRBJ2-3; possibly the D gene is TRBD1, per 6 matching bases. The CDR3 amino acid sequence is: CASTDSGTPVADTQYF. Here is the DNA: TGTGCCAGCACCGACTCCGGGACACCCGTTGCAGATACGCAGTATTTT.